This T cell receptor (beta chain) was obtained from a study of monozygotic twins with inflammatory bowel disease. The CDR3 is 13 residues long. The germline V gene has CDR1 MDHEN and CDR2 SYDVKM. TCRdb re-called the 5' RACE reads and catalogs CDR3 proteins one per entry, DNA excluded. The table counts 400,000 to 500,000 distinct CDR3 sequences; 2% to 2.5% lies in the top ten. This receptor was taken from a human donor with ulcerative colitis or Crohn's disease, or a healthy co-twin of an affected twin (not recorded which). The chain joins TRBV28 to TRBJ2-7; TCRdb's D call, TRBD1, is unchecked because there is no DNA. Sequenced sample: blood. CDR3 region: CASGTGPTYEQYF.